This T cell receptor (beta chain) emerged from a study of blood T cell repertoires in COVID-19. Study details: Both acute and convalescent COVID-19 samples were obtained from the United States, Italy and Spain. The analysed material was cDNA or gDNA that came from T cells, B-cell-depleted T cells, or PBMCs.

Per the study methods: Nucleated cell number was recorded as an estimate derived from reference gene primer amplification. The table came from immunoSEQ multiplex PCR; TCRdb's copy has only in-frame clones and leaves some out. D and trimming come from the DNA, and the V and J calls and clone size come from that table. In the table there are about 69,000 clones, nearly 90% of which are singletons. This CDR3 contains 15 residues. Germline-derived CDR1 and CDR2 are SEHNR and FQNEAQ (reference sequence). The trim removed 3 bases at V and 7 bases at J, leaving 9 bases unmatched. The chain recombines TRBV7-9 with TRBJ1-3; 7 bases are a match to TRBD1. Sequenced: peripheral blood. The receptor comes from a man aged 50-59 years with acute or convalescent COVID-19. In nucleotides, the CDR3 is TGTGCCAGCAGCTTTCCGACAGGGACAACGAACACCATATATTTT. It codes for CASSFPTGTTNTIYF. The whole variable domain, filled in from reference TRBV7-9 and TRBJ1-3, reads DTGVSQNPRHKITKRGQNVTFRCDPISEHNRLYWYRQTLGQGPEFLTYFQNEAQLEKSRLLSDRFSAERPKGSFSTLEIQRTEQGDSAMYLCASSFPTGTTNTIYFGEGSWLTVV.